A selection of T cell receptor beta chains follows, all from one sample in a study of blood T cell repertoires in COVID-19. TCRdb's copy holds only in-frame clones and misses some; the assay was immunoSEQ multiplex PCR. This table has around 26,000 clones, 75% to 90% appearing once. Sequences were obtained from peripheral blood. These receptors were collected from a woman aged 80 or over with acute or convalescent COVID-19. CDR3s include the opening cysteine and the closing phenylalanine or tryptophan. D genes are given only for firm matches. The size entry is marked missing in some rows and otherwise reads once, few, many or a size class.

v_call: TRBV19; d_call: -; clone_size: -; j_call: TRBJ2-2; cdr3_aa: CASRNRGTGELFF; cdr3_nt: TGTGCCAGTAGGAATCGGGGTACCGGGGAGCTGTTTTTT
v_call: TRBV5-4; d_call: TRBD2; clone_size: once; j_call: TRBJ2-3; cdr3_aa: CASSSPAGGRDTQYF; cdr3_nt: TGTGCCAGCAGCTCCCCGGCGGGGGGTCGAGATACGCAGTATTTT
v_call: TRBV4-1; d_call: -; clone_size: -; j_call: TRBJ1-4; cdr3_aa: CASSPGGVQGAEKLFF; cdr3_nt: TGCGCCAGCAGCCCCGGTGGGGTACAGGGCGCGGAAAAACTGTTTTTT
v_call: TRBV10-3; d_call: -; clone_size: -; j_call: TRBJ1-1; cdr3_aa: CAISSQGTEAFF; cdr3_nt: TGTGCCATCAGCTCACAGGGCACTGAAGCTTTCTTT
v_call: TRBV7-8; d_call: TRBD1; clone_size: -; j_call: TRBJ1-2; cdr3_aa: CASSSPTGADYGYTF; cdr3_nt: TGTGCCAGCAGCTCTCCGACAGGGGCGGACTATGGCTACACCTTC
v_call: TRBV12-5; d_call: -; clone_size: -; j_call: TRBJ1-4; cdr3_aa: CASGLAGRANEKLFF; cdr3_nt: TGTGCTAGTGGTTTGGCGGGCAGGGCCAATGAAAAACTGTTTTTT
v_call: TRBV19; d_call: -; clone_size: once; j_call: TRBJ1-2; cdr3_aa: CASSIAGANYGYTF; cdr3_nt: TGTGCCAGTAGTATAGCCGGAGCTAACTATGGCTACACCTTC
v_call: TRBV7-9; d_call: -; clone_size: few; j_call: TRBJ1-1; cdr3_aa: CASSFETGEAFF; cdr3_nt: TGTGCCAGCAGCTTCGAAACGGGGGAAGCTTTCTTT
v_call: TRBV5-6; d_call: TRBD1; clone_size: -; j_call: TRBJ1-1; cdr3_aa: CASSLEGRGRNTEAFF; cdr3_nt: TGTGCCAGCAGCTTGGAAGGCAGGGGGCGGAACACTGAAGCTTTCTTT
v_call: TRBV4-2; d_call: TRBD2; clone_size: -; j_call: TRBJ2-1; cdr3_aa: CASSQDIMASGRLQNYNEQFF; cdr3_nt: TGTGCCAGCAGCCAAGATATAATGGCTAGCGGGAGACTACAGAATTACAATGAGCAGTTCTTC
v_call: TRBV29-1; d_call: -; clone_size: -; j_call: TRBJ2-1; cdr3_aa: CSVENRNYNEQFF; cdr3_nt: TGCAGCGTTGAGAACAGGAACTACAATGAGCAGTTCTTC
v_call: TRBV28; d_call: -; clone_size: -; j_call: TRBJ1-1; cdr3_aa: CASRNPEDYTEAFF; cdr3_nt: TGTGCCAGCAGAAATCCCGAGGATTACACTGAAGCTTTCTTT
v_call: TRBV27; d_call: TRBD1; clone_size: -; j_call: TRBJ2-3; cdr3_aa: CASSPRVSLPGQSRSSTDTQYF; cdr3_nt: TGTGCCAGCAGTCCACGGGTTTCGCTTCCGGGACAGTCAAGGTCTAGCACAGATACGCAGTATTTT
v_call: TRBV6-5; d_call: -; clone_size: -; j_call: TRBJ2-7; cdr3_aa: CASSYSTEGTYEQYF; cdr3_nt: TGTGCCAGCAGTTACTCGACGGAGGGCACCTACGAGCAGTACTTC
v_call: TRBV9; d_call: -; clone_size: -; j_call: TRBJ2-1; cdr3_aa: CASSVGASEDNEQFF; cdr3_nt: TGTGCCAGCAGCGTAGGGGCTAGCGAGGACAATGAGCAGTTCTTC
v_call: TRBV27; d_call: -; clone_size: -; j_call: TRBJ2-5; cdr3_aa: CASRVLYGETQYF; cdr3_nt: TGTGCCAGCAGGGTACTTTACGGGGAGACCCAGTACTTC
v_call: TRBV7-2; d_call: -; clone_size: once; j_call: TRBJ1-4; cdr3_aa: CASSLTGQREKLFF; cdr3_nt: TGTGCCAGCAGCTTAACAGGGCAGAGAGAAAAACTGTTTTTT
v_call: TRBV7-3; d_call: TRBD1; clone_size: -; j_call: TRBJ2-5; cdr3_aa: CASSLGGDRAETQYF; cdr3_nt: TGTGCCAGCAGCTTAGGCGGGGACAGGGCCGAGACCCAGTACTTC
v_call: TRBV7-9; d_call: -; clone_size: once; j_call: TRBJ1-5; cdr3_aa: CASSSSNRVDQPQHF; cdr3_nt: TGTGCCAGCAGCTCCTCCAACCGGGTAGATCAGCCCCAGCATTTT
v_call: TRBV4-1; d_call: -; clone_size: -; j_call: TRBJ2-5; cdr3_aa: CASSPQAFGGEEETQYF; cdr3_nt: TGCGCCAGCAGCCCCCAAGCATTCGGAGGAGAAGAAGAGACCCAGTACTTC
v_call: TRBV6-5; d_call: TRBD2; clone_size: -; j_call: TRBJ2-7; cdr3_aa: CASNNLAGGHEQYF; cdr3_nt: TGTGCCAGCAATAATTTAGCGGGAGGTCACGAGCAGTACTTC
v_call: TRBV29-1; d_call: -; clone_size: -; j_call: TRBJ1-2; cdr3_aa: CSVGLGGYGYTF; cdr3_nt: TGCAGCGTTGGTTTAGGGGGCTATGGCTACACCTTC
v_call: TRBV5-1; d_call: -; clone_size: -; j_call: TRBJ1-1; cdr3_aa: CASSLFLNTEAFF; cdr3_nt: TGCGCCAGCAGTCTATTTTTGAACACTGAAGCTTTCTTT
v_call: TRBV7-9; d_call: -; clone_size: -; j_call: TRBJ2-6; cdr3_aa: CASRRAERGSGANVLTF; cdr3_nt: TGTGCCTCGCGGCGGGCAGAAAGAGGTTCTGGGGCCAACGTCCTGACTTTC
v_call: TRBV19; d_call: TRBD1; clone_size: -; j_call: TRBJ1-2; cdr3_aa: CASISGGRNYGYTF; cdr3_nt: TGTGCCAGTATCTCAGGGGGCCGTAACTATGGCTACACCTTC
v_call: TRBV2; d_call: -; clone_size: -; j_call: TRBJ2-1; cdr3_aa: CASSPFSSYNEQFF; cdr3_nt: TGTGCCAGCAGCCCGTTTAGCTCCTACAATGAGCAGTTCTTC
v_call: TRBV29-1; d_call: TRBD2; clone_size: once; j_call: TRBJ2-3; cdr3_aa: CSVLSGADTQYF; cdr3_nt: TGCAGCGTCCTAAGCGGGGCAGATACGCAGTATTTT
v_call: TRBV10-3; d_call: TRBD2; clone_size: -; j_call: TRBJ2-5; cdr3_aa: CAISESTSGKETQYF; cdr3_nt: TGTGCCATCAGTGAGTCGACTAGCGGGAAGGAGACCCAGTACTTC
v_call: TRBV19; d_call: -; clone_size: -; j_call: TRBJ1-3; cdr3_aa: CASSKGQSSGNTIYF; cdr3_nt: TGTGCCAGTAGTAAAGGACAGTCCTCTGGAAACACCATATATTTT
v_call: TRBV5-6; d_call: TRBD2; clone_size: -; j_call: TRBJ2-1; cdr3_aa: CASSWADGGDEQFF; cdr3_nt: TGTGCCAGCAGCTGGGCCGACGGGGGGGATGAGCAGTTCTTC
v_call: TRBV10-3; d_call: -; clone_size: -; j_call: TRBJ1-2; cdr3_aa: CAISPVREANYGYTF; cdr3_nt: TGTGCCATCAGCCCCGTGCGGGAAGCTAACTATGGCTACACCTTC
v_call: TRBV5-4; d_call: -; clone_size: -; j_call: TRBJ1-2; cdr3_aa: CASSLWRRANYGYTF; cdr3_nt: TGTGCCAGCAGCTTGTGGCGGAGAGCTAACTATGGCTACACCTTC
v_call: TRBV11-2; d_call: -; clone_size: -; j_call: TRBJ1-2; cdr3_aa: CASSLDQVSGYTF; cdr3_nt: TGTGCCAGCAGCTTAGATCAGGTCTCGGGCTACACCTTC
v_call: TRBV6-2/TRBV6-3; d_call: TRBD1; clone_size: -; j_call: TRBJ1-5; cdr3_aa: CASSKGQLSLGNQPQHF; cdr3_nt: TGTGCCAGCAGTAAGGGACAGCTTAGCTTGGGCAATCAGCCCCAGCATTTT
v_call: TRBV30; d_call: -; clone_size: -; j_call: TRBJ1-3; cdr3_aa: CAWSGGARGNTIYF; cdr3_nt: TGTGCCTGGAGCGGGGGGGCAAGAGGAAACACCATATATTTT
v_call: TRBV5-1; d_call: -; clone_size: -; j_call: TRBJ2-2; cdr3_aa: CASSTGTATGELFF; cdr3_nt: TGCGCCAGCAGCACAGGGACGGCCACCGGGGAGCTGTTTTTT
v_call: TRBV27; d_call: TRBD1; clone_size: -; j_call: TRBJ1-2; cdr3_aa: CASSFGTGPYGYTF; cdr3_nt: TGTGCCAGCAGTTTTGGGACAGGGCCCTATGGCTACACCTTC
v_call: TRBV7-2; d_call: TRBD2; clone_size: -; j_call: TRBJ2-1; cdr3_aa: CASSLGPSGTADEQFF; cdr3_nt: TGTGCCAGCAGCTTAGGTCCTAGCGGGACTGCGGATGAGCAGTTCTTC
v_call: TRBV30; d_call: TRBD1; clone_size: -; j_call: TRBJ1-6; cdr3_aa: CAWFQGVGSPLHF; cdr3_nt: TGTGCCTGGTTTCAGGGGGTAGGTTCACCCCTCCACTTT
v_call: TRBV5-8; d_call: -; clone_size: -; j_call: TRBJ1-2; cdr3_aa: CASSLGQGQGYGYTF; cdr3_nt: TGTGCCAGCAGCTTGGGCCAGGGGCAAGGGTATGGCTACACCTTC
v_call: TRBV21-1; d_call: -; clone_size: once; j_call: TRBJ1-2; cdr3_aa: CASSKGGQASNYGYTF; cdr3_nt: TGTGCCAGCAGCAAAGGTGGGCAGGCCTCTAACTATGGCTACACCTTC
v_call: TRBV10-3; d_call: -; clone_size: -; j_call: TRBJ1-5; cdr3_aa: CAISEGQTDQPQHF; cdr3_nt: TGTGCCATCAGTGAAGGACAAACCGATCAGCCCCAGCATTTT
v_call: TRBV27; d_call: TRBD2; clone_size: once; j_call: TRBJ2-1; cdr3_aa: CASRDPAGMTYNEQFF; cdr3_nt: TGTGCCAGCAGGGATCCAGCGGGGATGACCTACAATGAGCAGTTCTTC
v_call: TRBV7-3; d_call: TRBD2; clone_size: -; j_call: TRBJ2-3; cdr3_aa: CASSLRGADTQYF; cdr3_nt: TGTGCCAGCAGCCTCCGGGGGGCAGATACGCAGTATTTT
v_call: TRBV7-2; d_call: TRBD2; clone_size: once; j_call: TRBJ2-1; cdr3_aa: CASSATPSGFSYNEQFF; cdr3_nt: TGTGCCAGCAGCGCCACCCCTAGCGGGTTCTCCTACAATGAGCAGTTCTTC
v_call: TRBV5-1; d_call: -; clone_size: -; j_call: TRBJ2-2; cdr3_aa: CASSLGQGPNTGELFF; cdr3_nt: TGCGCCAGCAGCTTGGGGCAGGGCCCCAACACCGGGGAGCTGTTTTTT
v_call: TRBV10-3; d_call: TRBD1; clone_size: -; j_call: TRBJ1-2; cdr3_aa: CAISESDRDRRNKGYTF; cdr3_nt: TGTGCCATCAGTGAGTCGGACCGGGACAGGAGAAACAAAGGCTACACCTTC
v_call: TRBV18; d_call: -; clone_size: -; j_call: TRBJ2-7; cdr3_aa: CASSPMTGGSYEQYF; cdr3_nt: TGTGCCAGCTCACCCATGACAGGAGGTTCCTACGAGCAGTACTTC
v_call: TRBV5-1; d_call: -; clone_size: once; j_call: TRBJ1-4; cdr3_aa: CASSPGGGDNEKLFF; cdr3_nt: TGCGCCAGCAGTCCGGGGGGTGGCGATAATGAAAAACTGTTTTTT
v_call: TRBV12-5; d_call: -; clone_size: -; j_call: TRBJ1-3; cdr3_aa: CASGSMALGENTIYF; cdr3_nt: TGTGCTAGTGGCTCGATGGCCCTAGGCGAAAACACCATATATTTT
v_call: TRBV29-1; d_call: -; clone_size: -; j_call: TRBJ1-3; cdr3_aa: CSVRSPGVGNTIYF; cdr3_nt: TGCAGCGTTCGGTCGCCAGGGGTCGGAAACACCATATATTTT
v_call: TRBV18; d_call: -; clone_size: once; j_call: TRBJ1-1; cdr3_aa: CASSPKMARDLSNTEAFF; cdr3_nt: TGTGCCAGCTCACCCAAAATGGCCAGGGATCTCTCGAACACTGAAGCTTTCTTT